The 15 T cell receptor beta chains in this list originate from one sample, sequenced in a study of T-cell reconstitution after alpha-beta-depleted transplantation in children. TCRbeta library construction was performed incorporating unique molecular identifiers. Each CDR3 protein is one row after TCRdb ran MiXCR on the PCR reads. The sample lists 540,000 or so distinct CDR3 sequences; 23% were seen once. This sample comprised PBMCs, mostly from graft donor cells, obtained 360 days after TCRalphabeta/CD19-depleted stem cell transplant. Receptors were obtained from a boy less than two years old who had a stem cell transplant for acute myeloid leukemia, so the T cells may come from the graft donor.

The gene calls are TRBV7-2 and TRBJ2-3, with TRBD2 matching 8 bases. From germline, CDR1 is SGHTA and CDR2 FQGNSA. The CDR3 runs 16 residues. The V segment lost 3 bases and the J segment 2 bases; nucleotides outside the gene matches: 7. The CDR3 spells CASSFRGGQFTDTQYF. In nucleotides, the CDR3 is TGTGCCAGCAGCTTTCGCGGGGGGCAGTTCACAGATACGCAGTATTTT.

The chain employs TRBV5-1 and TRBJ1-1; the match to TRBD1 covers 8 bases. The junction had 9 bases not matched to a gene; V was cut back by 3 bases and J by 5 bases. The germline V gene has CDR1 SGHRS and CDR2 YFSETQ. The CDR3 covers 15 residues. The CDR3 is CASSSQGARGTEAFF. CDR3 nucleotide sequence: TGCGCCAGCAGCTCCCAGGGGGCGCGGGGGACTGAAGCTTTCTTT.

This clonotype came up many times. The CDR3 DNA follows: TGTGCCAGCTCAAGACAGGGAACTGAAGCTTTCTTT. Its translation: CASSRQGTEAFF. V gene TRBV18 combines with J gene TRBJ1-1, with 7 nucleotides matching TRBD1. Germline V gene sequence: CDR1 KGHSH, CDR2 LQKENI. The V segment lost 5 bases and the J segment 5 bases; nucleotides outside the gene matches: 2. The CDR3 is made up of 12 amino acids.

This clonotype has more than one count but fewer than ten. The genes are TRBV7-7 and TRBJ2-5; D might be TRBD1 or TRBD2, each matching 5 bases. The V end lost 1 base, the J end lost 3 bases, and 15 bases lay between the germline ends. The CDR3 loop spans 16 amino acids. Germline assignment: CDR1 SSHAT and CDR2 FNYEAQ (reference sequence). This CDR3 reads CASSLGDRPGEETQYF. The CDR3 DNA sequence: TGTGCCAGCAGCTTAGGGGACCGCCCCGGCGAAGAGACCCAGTACTTC. The full variable domain, in which reference TRBV7-7 and TRBJ2-5 provide the parts outside the CDR3, is GAGVSQSPRYKVTKRGQDVTLRCDPISSHATLYWYQQALGQGPEFLTYFNYEAQPDKSGLPSDRFSAERPEGSISTLTIQRTEQRDSAMYRCASSLGDRPGEETQYFGPGTRLLVL.

The genes are TRBV29-1 and TRBJ2-3, with 10 bases matching TRBD1. After removal of 4 bases from V and 2 bases from J, the junction contained 6 bases not matched to a gene. The CDR3 extends over 15 amino acids. The V gene's germline CDR1 is SQVTM and CDR2 ANQGSEA. CDR3 amino acids: CSVGDRGLITDTQYF. As DNA, the CDR3 is TGCAGCGTTGGGGACAGGGGACTTATCACAGATACGCAGTATTTT.

This clonotype was recorded many times. This chain links TRBV27 with TRBJ2-3, with TRBD2 as a possible D gene (7 bases). Trimming stripped 10 bases from V and 4 bases from J, with 21 bases between. Germline V gives CDR1 MNHEY, CDR2 SMNVEV (reference sequence). CDR3 size: 15 residues. In DNA, the CDR3 is TGTGCCAACCCCTGGGGGGGGGCCCTACCAGATACGCAGTATTTT. This gives the protein CANPWGGALPDTQYF.

This clonotype has at least ten counts. This chain joins TRBV7-9 and TRBJ2-2, with a possible D match to TRBD1 (5 bases). The CDR3 consists of 16 residues. The germline gives CDR1 SEHNR, CDR2 FQNEAQ (reference sequence). V lost 6 bases, J lost 0 bases, and 14 bases lay in between. The CDR3 reads CASSQGAGANTGELFF. As DNA, the CDR3 is TGTGCCAGCAGTCAAGGGGCAGGAGCGAACACCGGGGAGCTGTTTTTT.

Ten or more counts support this clonotype. The chain has TRBV28 and TRBJ1-6; 8 bases fit TRBD1. Per germline, CDR1 MDHEN and CDR2 SYDVKM. The CDR3 covers 16 residues. The junction had 10 bases not matched to a gene; V was cut back by 3 bases and J by 9 bases. The chain's CDR3 is CASSFVPGTGGSPLHF. CDR3 sequence (DNA): TGTGCCAGCAGTTTTGTTCCCGGGACAGGAGGTTCACCCCTCCACTTT. Full variable domain (missing parts from reference TRBV28 and TRBJ1-6): DVKVTQSSRYLVKRTGEKVFLECVQDMDHENMFWYRQDPGLGLRLIYFSYDVKMKEKGDIPEGYSVSREKKERFSLILESASTNQTSMYLCASSFVPGTGGSPLHFGNGTRLTVT.

The table lists this clonotype with a few counts. V gene TRBV7-2 combines with J gene TRBJ1-5, with 7 positions matching TRBD1. Trimming removed 3 bases from V and 7 bases from J; junction bases left unmatched: 9. This CDR3 comprises 15 residues. CDR1 is SGHTA and CDR2 is FQGNSA in the germline V gene. CDR3 in DNA: TGTGCCAGCAGCTTCAGACAGGGCCAGGACCAGCCCCAGCATTTT. This translates into CASSFRQGQDQPQHF. Variable domain in full (rest from reference TRBV7-2 and TRBJ1-5): GAGVSQSPSNKVTEKGKDVELRCDPISGHTALYWYRQSLGQGLEFLIYFQGNSAPDKSGLPSDRFSAERTGGSVSTLTIQRTQQEDSAVYLCASSFRQGQDQPQHFGDGTRLSIL.

There are many counts of this clonotype. This chain links TRBV20-1 with TRBJ2-5, with D possibly being TRBD2 (6 bases). Germline V gives CDR1 DFQATT, CDR2 SNEGSKA (reference sequence). The ends were cut back, 6 bases at V and 2 bases at J, with 13 bases in the middle. This CDR3 is 13 amino acids long. The CDR3 protein is CSARRAGQETQYF. DNA for the CDR3: TGCAGTGCGCGCCGGGCGGGACAAGAGACCCAGTACTTC.

In its sample, this clonotype was seen many times. The chain combines TRBV11-1 with TRBJ2-6, with a possible D match to TRBD1 (6 bases). Trimming pared 5 bases from V and 0 bases from J, leaving 17 bases between. The germline gives CDR1 SGHAT, CDR2 FQDESV (reference sequence). The CDR3 loop spans 18 amino acids. This CDR3 is CASSTQQGAISGANVLTF. CDR3 bases: TGTGCCAGCAGCACTCAACAGGGCGCGATCTCTGGGGCCAACGTCCTGACTTTC.

Concerning this clonotype itself: The junction shows a germline mismatch at one end, possibly a read error. This rearrangement joins TRBV7-3 to TRBJ2-2, with 8 bases matching TRBD1. The CDR3 consists of 16 residues. Per germline, CDR1 SGHTA and CDR2 FQGTGA. CDR3 nucleotides: TGTGCCGGCAGCCAAAATGACAGGGGAGGAACCGGGGAGCTGTTTTTT. Translation: CAGSQNDRGGTGELFF.

This clonotype was observed at least ten times. The chain has TRBV2 and TRBJ1-4, with D uncertain. V lost 4 bases to trimming and J lost 10 bases, with 10 bases between them. CDR3 length equals 12 residues. CDR1 and CDR2 from the germline V gene are SNHLY and FYNNEI. The CDR3 bases are TGTGCCAGCAGTGTGCAGGCGGCAAAACTGTTTTTT. Its protein product is CASSVQAAKLFF.

This clonotype was detected ten times or more. V and J are TRBV11-2 and TRBJ2-4; 9 positions agree with TRBD2. This CDR3 has 17 residues. J was trimmed by 4 bases and V by 5 bases; bases with no gene match: 12. Germline V gene sequence: CDR1 SGHAT, CDR2 FQNNGV. As DNA, the CDR3 is TGTGCCAGCAGCCAGCCGGGTTTAGCGGGGGAGAAAAACATTCAGTACTTC. This sequence encodes CASSQPGLAGEKNIQYF.

This clonotype was seen repeatedly, ten times or more. This sequence joins TRBV6-1 and TRBJ2-7, with a tentative D call TRBD1 (6 bases). CDR1 is MNHNS, CDR2 SASEGT, per germline. The germline V and J ends were trimmed by 6 bases and 0 bases, with 12 bases remaining between them. The CDR3 is 14 amino acids. The CDR3 sequence: CASRRTVSSYEQYV. The CDR3 nucleotides are TGTGCCAGCAGAAGGACAGTGAGCTCCTACGAGCAGTACGTC.